This T cell receptor (beta chain) derives from a study of T-cell reconstitution after alpha-beta-depleted transplantation in children. This sample's TCRbeta library carried unique molecular identifier barcodes. TCRdb processed the PCR reads anew with MiXCR; each CDR3 protein has one entry. Seen here are hundreds of thousands of distinct CDR3 sequences, 10% to 15% observed once, and the top ten hold around 0.76%. Worth noting for this clonotype: Antigen unknown.

The CDR3 is made up of 16 amino acids. Germline lookup yields CDR1 WNHNN and CDR2 SYGVQD (reference sequence). The V gene lost 10 bases and the J gene lost 2 bases, with 20 bases spanning the gap. Findings of the study overall: Reported findings indicate that, about two months after transplant, alpha-beta T cells came from several hundred expanded clones, which were derived from non-depleted graft cells. Surviving recipient cells, namely T cells and thymic progenitors, were the source of high day-60 TCRbeta diversity in some patients. One year post-transplant, T-cell counts and diversity were largely derived from T cells produced anew.

The material was PBMCs, obtained before TCRalphabeta/CD19-depleted stem cell transplant. The J gene is TRBJ2-2, the V gene TRBV10-1; maybe TRBD2 (5 bases). The TCR was taken from a girl aged 2 to 10 with congenital amegakaryocytic thrombocytopenia, due to receive a stem cell transplant. The CDR3 bases are TGCGCCACGGAGGACCTTCCAGGTTTTAACACCGGGGAGCTGTTTTTT. This codes for CATEDLPGFNTGELFF.